These T cell receptor beta chains were read from a single sample in a study of T cells after yellow fever vaccination. TCRdb redid the calling of the 5' RACE reads with MiXCR, one entry per CDR3 protein. The sample has about 220,000 distinct CDR3 sequences, approximately 3% seen once. Sample: CD4+ T cells sorted from PBMCs, taken 10 days after the yellow fever booster vaccination. The receptors come from a man in his late teens or twenties who received the YFV17D yellow fever vaccine. CDR3s include the opening cysteine and the closing phenylalanine or tryptophan. The order of the fields is V gene, clone size, D gene, CDR3 length, J gene, CDR3 DNA, CDR3 protein. D genes are given only for firm matches. Some rows have no size entry. The others give once, few or many, or a class for an expanded clone.

v_gene: TRBV11-2
abundance: many
d_gene: .
len: 13
j_gene: TRBJ2-7
CDR3nt: TGTGCCAGCAGCTTAGACTACGCTAACGAGCAGTACTTC
CDR3aa: CASSLDYANEQYF

v_gene: TRBV5-4
abundance: many
d_gene: .
len: 15
j_gene: TRBJ2-5
CDR3nt: TGTGCCAGCAGCTTGGGGTCCGGTAATCAAGAGACCCAGTACTTC
CDR3aa: CASSLGSGNQETQYF

v_gene: TRBV7-3
abundance: many
d_gene: .
len: 14
j_gene: TRBJ1-1
CDR3nt: TGTGCCAGCAGCCCCGGCTCGGGCGGGACTGAAGCTTTCTTT
CDR3aa: CASSPGSGGTEAFF

v_gene: TRBV5-1
abundance: many
d_gene: TRBD1
len: 18
j_gene: TRBJ2-1
CDR3nt: TGCGCCAGCAGCTCAACCCCGACCGGGACAGGGGCCTGGAATGAGCAGTTCTTC
CDR3aa: CASSSTPTGTGAWNEQFF

v_gene: TRBV29-1
abundance: few
d_gene: .
len: 13
j_gene: TRBJ1-1
CDR3nt: TGCAGCGTTGAAGTGGGGGCGAACACTGAAGCTTTCTTT
CDR3aa: CSVEVGANTEAFF

v_gene: TRBV18
abundance: few
d_gene: TRBD1
len: 17
j_gene: TRBJ2-6
CDR3nt: TGTGCCAGCTCACCCAGGACAGGGACTGGAATCCTCTACGTCCTGACTTTC
CDR3aa: CASSPRTGTGILYVLTF

v_gene: TRBV7-3
abundance: many
d_gene: .
len: 13
j_gene: TRBJ2-3
CDR3nt: TGTGCCAGCAGCTTAGGGTACACAGATACGCAGTATTTT
CDR3aa: CASSLGYTDTQYF

v_gene: TRBV20-1
abundance: many
d_gene: TRBD2
len: 15
j_gene: TRBJ2-1
CDR3nt: TGCAGTGCTAGAGTGCAAGCGGGGGAGTACAATGAGCAGTTCTTC
CDR3aa: CSARVQAGEYNEQFF

v_gene: TRBV12-3/TRBV12-4
abundance: many
d_gene: .
len: 15
j_gene: TRBJ2-5
CDR3nt: TGTGCCAGCAGTCCCTCGGCTGGGGGCGGGGAGACCCAGTACTTC
CDR3aa: CASSPSAGGGETQYF

v_gene: TRBV10-3
abundance: many
d_gene: .
len: 14
j_gene: TRBJ1-5
CDR3nt: TGTGCCATCAGTGAGTCGGGGGGGAATCAGCCCCAGCATTTT
CDR3aa: CAISESGGNQPQHF

v_gene: TRBV12-3/TRBV12-4
abundance: few
d_gene: TRBD1
len: 16
j_gene: TRBJ1-4
CDR3nt: TGTGCCAGCAGTTCCGCGAAGGGGACAGGGGATGAAAAACTGTTTTTT
CDR3aa: CASSSAKGTGDEKLFF

v_gene: TRBV7-9
abundance: few
d_gene: .
len: 14
j_gene: TRBJ1-3
CDR3nt: TGTGCCAGCCAACTCGGGTTTGCTGGAAACACCATATATTTT
CDR3aa: CASQLGFAGNTIYF

v_gene: TRBV7-2
abundance: few
d_gene: .
len: 13
j_gene: TRBJ2-2
CDR3nt: TGTGCCACCGCCACCTCGGACACCGGGGAGCTGTTTTTT
CDR3aa: CATATSDTGELFF

v_gene: TRBV12-3/TRBV12-4
abundance: .
d_gene: .
len: 17
j_gene: TRBJ2-3
CDR3nt: TGTGCCAGCAGTTTATCTATCCGGGGGGCGTCGGCGCGTACGCAGTATTTT
CDR3aa: CASSLSIRGASARTQYF

v_gene: TRBV5-1
abundance: many
d_gene: .
len: 14
j_gene: TRBJ1-1
CDR3nt: TGCGCCAGCAGCCACCCGGGGGTTGACACTGAAGCTTTCTTT
CDR3aa: CASSHPGVDTEAFF

v_gene: TRBV6-2/TRBV6-3
abundance: few
d_gene: TRBD1
len: 15
j_gene: TRBJ1-2
CDR3nt: TGTGCCAGCAGTTGGCCACAGGGGGCTGACTATGGCTACACCTTC
CDR3aa: CASSWPQGADYGYTF

v_gene: TRBV5-1
abundance: many
d_gene: .
len: 11
j_gene: TRBJ2-7
CDR3nt: TGCGCCAGCAGCCTGAGCGATGAGCAGTACTTC
CDR3aa: CASSLSDEQYF

v_gene: TRBV12-3/TRBV12-4
abundance: many
d_gene: .
len: 11
j_gene: TRBJ1-1
CDR3nt: TGTGCCAGCTCACGGGGGACTGAAGCTTTCTTT
CDR3aa: CASSRGTEAFF

v_gene: TRBV18
abundance: few
d_gene: .
len: 14
j_gene: TRBJ1-1
CDR3nt: TGTGCCAGCTCCCGTCGAGGGGTTAACACTGAAGCTTTCTTT
CDR3aa: CASSRRGVNTEAFF

v_gene: TRBV5-1
abundance: many
d_gene: .
len: 13
j_gene: TRBJ1-1
CDR3nt: TGCGCCAGTAGAACCGAGCTGAACACTGAAGCTTTCTTT
CDR3aa: CASRTELNTEAFF

v_gene: TRBV7-9
abundance: many
d_gene: .
len: 14
j_gene: TRBJ1-6
CDR3nt: TGTGCCAGCAGCTTAGAACAGTATAATTCACCCCTCCACTTT
CDR3aa: CASSLEQYNSPLHF

v_gene: TRBV20-1
abundance: many
d_gene: TRBD2
len: 15
j_gene: TRBJ2-5
CDR3nt: TGCAGTGCTGTGGAGGTGGCGGGGGGACAAGAGACCCAGTACTTC
CDR3aa: CSAVEVAGGQETQYF

v_gene: TRBV12-3/TRBV12-4
abundance: .
d_gene: TRBD1
len: 15
j_gene: TRBJ1-5
CDR3nt: TGTGCCAGCAGTTTCGCGGGACAGGGGGATCAGCCCCAGCATTTT
CDR3aa: CASSFAGQGDQPQHF

v_gene: TRBV10-3
abundance: .
d_gene: .
len: 12
j_gene: TRBJ1-1
CDR3nt: TGTGCCACCGAACAGGGCGGGACTGAAGCTTTCTTT
CDR3aa: CATEQGGTEAFF

v_gene: TRBV7-8
abundance: .
d_gene: TRBD1
len: 15
j_gene: TRBJ1-2
CDR3nt: TGTGCCAGCAGAGCTACAGGGGGAATTAACTATGGCTACACCTTC
CDR3aa: CASRATGGINYGYTF

v_gene: TRBV2
abundance: .
d_gene: TRBD1
len: 15
j_gene: TRBJ1-2
CDR3nt: TGTGCCAGCAGCCAGATCGGGACAGCCTCGGGTGGCTACACCTTC
CDR3aa: CASSQIGTASGGYTF

v_gene: TRBV4-1
abundance: many
d_gene: .
len: 14
j_gene: TRBJ1-4
CDR3nt: TGCGCCAGCAGCTCTACTGGGCTGTATGAAAAACTGTTTTTT
CDR3aa: CASSSTGLYEKLFF

v_gene: TRBV7-9
abundance: few
d_gene: .
len: 16
j_gene: TRBJ2-3
CDR3nt: TGTGCCAGCAGCTTAGGGTGGCGGGGCTCCACAGATACGCAGTATTTT
CDR3aa: CASSLGWRGSTDTQYF

v_gene: TRBV7-2
abundance: few
d_gene: .
len: 18
j_gene: TRBJ2-1
CDR3nt: TGTGCCAGCAGCTTAGCGCATCTTGGGGGGATAGGGTACAATGAGCAGTTCTTC
CDR3aa: CASSLAHLGGIGYNEQFF

v_gene: TRBV6-1
abundance: .
d_gene: .
len: 13
j_gene: TRBJ1-1
CDR3nt: TGTGCCAGCAGCCCAGTGAGGGGCACTGAAGCTTTCTTT
CDR3aa: CASSPVRGTEAFF

v_gene: TRBV12-3/TRBV12-4
abundance: .
d_gene: .
len: 16
j_gene: TRBJ1-3
CDR3nt: TGTGCCAGCAGCCTTGGGAGGCCTAATTCTGGAAACACCATATATTTT
CDR3aa: CASSLGRPNSGNTIYF

v_gene: TRBV7-2
abundance: many
d_gene: .
len: 16
j_gene: TRBJ1-4
CDR3nt: TGTGCCAGCAGCTTATCGAAGGGGCCGGATTGGGAAAAACTGTTTTTT
CDR3aa: CASSLSKGPDWEKLFF

v_gene: TRBV6-2/TRBV6-3
abundance: .
d_gene: .
len: 15
j_gene: TRBJ2-7
CDR3nt: TGTGCCAGCACAAAGACCAGGACGATGATCTACGAGCAGTACTTC
CDR3aa: CASTKTRTMIYEQYF

v_gene: TRBV20-1
abundance: few
d_gene: .
len: 14
j_gene: TRBJ2-1
CDR3nt: TGCAGTGCTGCTGATACTAGCCAGCTAAATGAGCAGTTCTTC
CDR3aa: CSAADTSQLNEQFF

v_gene: TRBV3-1
abundance: many
d_gene: TRBD2
len: 15
j_gene: TRBJ2-5
CDR3nt: TGTGCCAGCAGCCAAGGGCGGACTAGCGGGGAGACCCAGTACTTC
CDR3aa: CASSQGRTSGETQYF

v_gene: TRBV7-9
abundance: few
d_gene: .
len: 16
j_gene: TRBJ1-1
CDR3nt: TGTGCCAGCAGCCCACCGGGACATCCCATGGGCACTGAAGCTTTCTTT
CDR3aa: CASSPPGHPMGTEAFF

v_gene: TRBV29-1
abundance: many
d_gene: .
len: 12
j_gene: TRBJ2-5
CDR3nt: TGCAGCGTGCGGGACTCAGAAGAGACCCAGTACTTC
CDR3aa: CSVRDSEETQYF

v_gene: TRBV5-1
abundance: many
d_gene: .
len: 13
j_gene: TRBJ1-2
CDR3nt: TGCGCCAGCAGCTTGGGTCGAGGGGGAGGCTACACCTTC
CDR3aa: CASSLGRGGGYTF

v_gene: TRBV9
abundance: many
d_gene: .
len: 12
j_gene: TRBJ1-2
CDR3nt: TGTGCCAGCAGCGTAGTAGGATTCGATCTAACCTTC
CDR3aa: CASSVVGFDLTF

v_gene: TRBV5-5
abundance: many
d_gene: TRBD2
len: 15
j_gene: TRBJ2-3
CDR3nt: TGTGCCAGCAGCTACGGGGGGGCCGGGGCAGATACGCAGTATTTT
CDR3aa: CASSYGGAGADTQYF

v_gene: TRBV6-2/TRBV6-3
abundance: many
d_gene: TRBD2
len: 15
j_gene: TRBJ2-4
CDR3nt: TGTGCCAGCAGTTTCTGGCGGGGGGACGGAAACATTCAGTACTTC
CDR3aa: CASSFWRGDGNIQYF

v_gene: TRBV29-1
abundance: few
d_gene: .
len: 12
j_gene: TRBJ1-4
CDR3nt: TGCAGCGTTGAAGACGGGAATGAAAAACTGTTTTTT
CDR3aa: CSVEDGNEKLFF

v_gene: TRBV11-2
abundance: few
d_gene: .
len: 14
j_gene: TRBJ2-5
CDR3nt: TGTGCCAGTAGTCTCTGGCGGAGTGGGGAGACCCAGTACTTC
CDR3aa: CASSLWRSGETQYF

v_gene: TRBV19
abundance: many
d_gene: .
len: 11
j_gene: TRBJ2-5
CDR3nt: TGTGCCAGTAGTATTGGGAAGACCCAGTACTTC
CDR3aa: CASSIGKTQYF

v_gene: TRBV5-4
abundance: few
d_gene: .
len: 15
j_gene: TRBJ2-5
CDR3nt: TGTGCCAGCAGCTTTGGGATAGCGACTCAAGAGACCCAGTACTTC
CDR3aa: CASSFGIATQETQYF

v_gene: TRBV24-1
abundance: many
d_gene: .
len: 14
j_gene: TRBJ1-2
CDR3nt: TGTGCCACCAGTGATTACCGGACAGCCTATGGCTACACCTTC
CDR3aa: CATSDYRTAYGYTF

v_gene: TRBV7-9
abundance: many
d_gene: .
len: 13
j_gene: TRBJ2-5
CDR3nt: TGTGCCAGCAGAGGGACGGTACAGGGGACCCAGTACTTC
CDR3aa: CASRGTVQGTQYF

v_gene: TRBV11-2
abundance: few
d_gene: TRBD2
len: 16
j_gene: TRBJ2-1
CDR3nt: TGTGCCAGCAGCCGTACGGGAGGTCTAACGTGGGATGAGCAGTTCTTC
CDR3aa: CASSRTGGLTWDEQFF